Below, 10 T cell receptor beta chains from the same sample are listed, as sequenced in a study of vaccination effects on CD4 cells after COVID-19. Within the ViraFEST assay, antigen-specific CD4+ T cells underwent expansion with viral peptide pools prior to sequencing. After roughly 11 days in culture, the CD4+ T cells were isolated. Either the mRNA-1273 or the BNT162b2 vaccine was given to participants as two doses. The protocol was immunoSEQ multiplex PCR, while the TCRdb copy is restricted to in-frame clones and leaves out a portion. The sample includes 60,000 to 90,000 clones, around 81% of them seen just once. Their target antigens are unknown. Source: CD4+ T cells from PBMCs cultured with HCoV-229E spike peptides, taken after COVID-19 vaccination. These receptors were collected from a human donor who received a COVID-19 vaccine.

V is TRBV10-3 and J is TRBJ1-2, with D hard to call. The V end lost 7 bases, the J end lost 5 bases, and 8 bases lay between the germline ends. The CDR3 is 11 amino acids. Germline CDR1 ENHRY, CDR2 SYGVKD. The CDR3 nucleotides read TGTGCCATCATGAGCAGGTATGGCTACACCTTC. Residues: CAIMSRYGYTF.

The CDR3 reads CASSDYVTGEKLFF. CDR3 sequence (DNA): TGTGCCAGCAGTGATTACGTGACTGGGGAAAAACTGTTTTTT. The chain combines TRBV25-1 with TRBJ1-4; D is undetermined. V was shortened by 3 bases and J by 8 bases, with 13 bases between the two germline ends. From germline, CDR1 is MGHDK and CDR2 SYGVNS. The CDR3 has 14 amino acids.

The chain has TRBV11-3 and TRBJ2-7; D remains ambiguous. Germline V gene data show CDR1 as SGHNT and CDR2 as YENEEA. The CDR3 sequence is 16 residues long. V lost 7 bases, J lost 4 bases, and 23 bases lay in between. DNA of the CDR3: TGTGCCAGCATGGTAACTCTCCCCCATCTTAAATACGAGCAGTACGTC. Protein product: CASMVTLPHLKYEQYV.

The chain links TRBV6-2 or TRBV6-3 to TRBJ2-7, with D perhaps being TRBD1 or TRBD2 (5 bases each). Trimming left V 4 bases short and J 3 bases short, with 16 bases between. This CDR3 spans 15 amino acids. Germline V lookup: CDR1 MNHEY, CDR2 SVGEGT. CDR3 in amino acids: CASSSTGTAVYEQYV. CDR3 bases: TGTGCCAGCAGTTCGACCGGGACCGCGGTCTACGAGCAGTACGTC.

The chain uses TRBV2 and TRBJ2-5; D is unresolved. CDR3 length equals 11 residues. V dropped 5 bases and J dropped 4 bases, with 5 bases sitting between them. CDR1 and CDR2 (germline): SNHLY, FYNNEI. Here the CDR3 DNA reads TGTGCCAGCAGTCCTGGAGAGACCCAGTACTTC. Encoded protein: CASSPGETQYF.

V and J are TRBV7-2 and TRBJ1-1; D is perhaps TRBD1 (5 bases). Trimming removed 5 bases from V and 1 base from J, with 8 bases in between. The germline gives CDR1 SGHTA, CDR2 FQGNSA. CDR3 size: 13 residues. The CDR3, as DNA: TGTGCCAGCAGCGCCGACAGGAACACTGAAGCTTTCTTT. Translating it yields CASSADRNTEAFF.

The V call is TRBV7-3, the J call TRBJ2-1, with 9 positions matching TRBD1. The V segment lost 5 bases and the J segment 8 bases; nucleotides outside the gene matches: 7. The CDR3 sequence is 14 residues long. Germline V gives CDR1 SGHTA, CDR2 FQGTGA. CDR3 loop: CASSPPDRGDEQFF. CDR3 in DNA: TGTGCCAGCAGCCCCCCCGACAGGGGGGATGAGCAGTTCTTC.

The V gene is TRBV6-6, the J gene TRBJ2-7; D not resolved. V gave up 6 bases and J gave up 1 base, with 7 bases separating them. Germline values: CDR1 MNHNY, CDR2 SVGAGI (reference sequence). The CDR3 contains 12 residues. The CDR3 sequence: CASSVGSYEQYV. The CDR3 bases are TGTGCCAGCAGCGTTGGGTCCTACGAGCAGTACGTC.

J is TRBJ2-3 and V is TRBV5-1; perhaps D is TRBD1 or TRBD2 (5 bases each). CDR1 SGHRS and CDR2 YFSETQ come from the germline V gene. This CDR3 has 14 amino acids. V lost 2 bases and J 5 bases, leaving 12 bases between the germline ends. CDR3 nucleotide sequence: TGCGCCAGCAGCTTTGACGGGGCGGTAGATACGCAGTATTTT. Its protein product is CASSFDGAVDTQYF.

The chain couples TRBV4-2 to TRBJ1-1; tentative D call: TRBD1 (5 bases). Trimming left V 6 bases short and J 8 bases short, with 10 bases between. CDR3 length equals 11 residues. From germline, CDR1 is LGHNA and CDR2 YNFKEQ. CDR3 region: CASRLKGEAFF. The CDR3, as DNA: TGTGCCAGCAGGCTTAAGGGGGAAGCTTTCTTT.